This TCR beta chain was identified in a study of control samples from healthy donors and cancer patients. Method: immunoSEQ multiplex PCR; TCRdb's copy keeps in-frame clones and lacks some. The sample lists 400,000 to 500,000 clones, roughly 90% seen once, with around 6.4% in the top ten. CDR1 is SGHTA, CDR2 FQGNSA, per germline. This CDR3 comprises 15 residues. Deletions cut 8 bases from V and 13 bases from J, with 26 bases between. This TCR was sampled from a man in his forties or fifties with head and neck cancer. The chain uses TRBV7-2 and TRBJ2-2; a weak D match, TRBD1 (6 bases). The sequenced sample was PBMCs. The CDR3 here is CASGLTGTSSEGLFF. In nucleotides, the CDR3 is TGTGCCAGCGGACTGACCGGGACATCCTCCGAGGGGCTGTTTTTT.